This record concerns one T cell receptor beta chain sequence. Its cognate antigen is unknown. This same CDR3 is encoded by further DNA sequences in the sample. The sample comes from a study of graft-versus-host responses after intestinal transplantation. Clones were read by immunoSEQ multiplex PCR, and TCRdb kept only the in-frame ones, dropping some. The data show some 86,000 clones, 85% to 95% seen once. This TCR derives from a human donor who received an intestinal transplant. Sequencing used unstimulated CD8+ T cells sorted from spleen or lymph node cells, obtained before intestinal transplant.

The CDR3 sequence: CASSATGTTEAFF. CDR3 coding DNA: TGTGCCAGCAGCGCCACAGGGACTACTGAAGCTTTCTTT. This chain links TRBV9 with TRBJ1-1; the D gene is possibly TRBD1 (6 bases). Germline CDR1 is SGDLS and CDR2 is YYNGEE. The CDR3 sequence is 13 residues long. V dropped 3 bases and J dropped 5 bases, with 11 bases sitting between them.